These 12 T cell receptor beta chains were all obtained from the same sample, sequenced in a study of blood T cell repertoires in COVID-19. Sequencing used immunoSEQ multiplex PCR; TCRdb keeps in-frame clones, though not all of them. The table records about 370,000 clones, roughly nine tenths of them present only once. The sequenced sample was PBMCs or T cells enriched from blood (not recorded which). The receptor set was obtained from a man younger than 35 who had recovered from COVID-19.

V is TRBV6-2 or TRBV6-3 and J is TRBJ1-1; TRBD1 might be the D (5 bases). The CDR3 sequence is 15 residues long. The V gene's germline CDR1 is MNHEY and CDR2 SVGEGT. Trimming shortened V by 4 bases and J by 1 base, and 13 bases separated the two germline ends. The CDR3 bases are TGTGCCAGCAGTTCCCCTCGGAGGGGGAACACTGAAGCTTTCTTT. Its translation is CASSSPRRGNTEAFF.

This clone has just one count. The chain links TRBV7-9 to TRBJ1-2; 8 positions agree with TRBD1. CDR1 is SEHNR, CDR2 FQNEAQ, per germline (reference sequence). This CDR3 is built from 15 residues. The V segment lost 1 base and the J segment 7 bases; nucleotides outside the gene matches: 8. In DNA, the CDR3 is TGTGCCAGCAGCTTAGAAAACAGGGGGGGTTCTGGCTACACCTTC. This translates into CASSLENRGGSGYTF.

V usage is TRBV25-1 and J usage is TRBJ2-7, with D possibly being TRBD2 (5 bases). CDR1 MGHDK and CDR2 SYGVNS come from the germline V gene. V lost 5 bases and J 1 base, leaving 15 bases between the germline ends. The CDR3 extends over 15 amino acids. Here the CDR3 reads CASSPPGVGSYEQYF. The CDR3 DNA reads as TGTGCCAGCAGTCCGCCCGGGGTGGGGTCCTACGAGCAGTACTTC.

For the CDR3, the DNA is TGTGCCAGCAGCCATCGGGGCAGGACAGTTGGTGAAAAACTGTTTTTT. Its translation: CASSHRGRTVGEKLFF. This chain links TRBV3-1 (or the pseudogene TRBV3-2) with TRBJ1-4; possibly TRBD1 for D (6 bases). V dropped 3 bases and J dropped 7 bases, with 18 bases sitting between them. From germline, CDR1 is LGHDT and CDR2 YNNKEL (reference sequence). This CDR3 has 16 amino acids.

The chain employs TRBV18 and TRBJ1-5; perhaps TRBD1 as D (6 bases). The germline gives CDR1 KGHSH, CDR2 LQKENI. The CDR3 spans 13 residues. Trimming took off 5 bases at V and 10 bases at J, with 15 bases between the two ends. The CDR3 region is CASSGQPSEPQHF. CDR3 in DNA: TGTGCCAGCTCAGGACAGCCCTCCGAACCCCAGCATTTT.

The chain links TRBV28 to TRBJ1-1, with TRBD1 as a possible D gene (6 bases). Germline V gene lookup returns CDR1 MDHEN and CDR2 SYDVKM. CDR3 length: 12 amino acids. The germline V and J ends were trimmed by 7 bases and 7 bases, with 13 bases remaining between them. DNA for the CDR3: TGTGCCAGCAAACCGGGGGGCGGTGAAGCTTTCTTT. Its translation is CASKPGGGEAFF.

This sequence joins TRBV19 and TRBJ1-2, with D tentatively TRBD1 (6 bases). Germline loops: CDR1 LNHDA, CDR2 SQIVND (reference sequence). There are 15 residues in the CDR3. Trimming took 4 bases from V and 4 from J, leaving 16 bases between them. CDR3: CASSTDATGSYGYTF. As DNA, the CDR3 is TGTGCCAGTAGTACCGACGCCACAGGGAGCTATGGCTACACCTTC.

V gene TRBV19 combines with J gene TRBJ2-1; D perhaps matches TRBD2 (6 bases). Trimming took 1 base from V and 0 from J, leaving 13 bases between them. CDR1 and CDR2 from the germline V gene are LNHDA and SQIVND (reference sequence). The CDR3 length is 17 residues. As DNA, the CDR3 is TGTGCCAGTAGTATAGTCTGGACTATTAGCTCCTACAATGAGCAGTTCTTC. This codes for CASSIVWTISSYNEQFF.

CDR3 residues: CASSPADSFNSGNTIYF. The CDR3 DNA follows: TGTGCCAGCTCACCAGCGGACAGCTTCAACTCTGGAAACACCATATATTTT. The J gene is TRBJ1-3, the V gene TRBV18, with D possibly TRBD1 on 6 matching bases. CDR3 size: 17 residues. Germline loops: CDR1 KGHSH, CDR2 LQKENI. V dropped 2 bases and J dropped 0 bases, with 14 bases sitting between them.

This clone showed up many times. The rearrangement uses TRBV14 and TRBJ1-3; the D is unclear. Trimming shortened V by 4 bases and J by 0 bases, and 13 bases separated the two germline ends. Germline CDR1 and CDR2: SGHDN and FVKESK. The CDR3 consists of 16 residues. This chain's CDR3 is CASSPLGPVSGNTIYF. The CDR3 coding sequence is TGTGCCAGCAGCCCCCTAGGCCCCGTCTCTGGAAACACCATATATTTT.

The chain uses TRBV19 and TRBJ2-6, with a possible D match to TRBD1 (5 bases). CDR1 and CDR2 from the germline V gene are LNHDA and SQIVND (reference sequence). V lost 3 bases, J lost 12 bases, and 15 bases lay in between. CDR3 length: 14 residues. CDR3 nucleotide sequence: TGTGCCAGTAGTATTCAGGGTTCGTTAGGCGTCCTGACTTTC. It specifies CASSIQGSLGVLTF.

The V and J genes are TRBV3-1 (or the pseudogene TRBV3-2) and TRBJ2-1; no definite D call. The V and J ends lost 0 bases and 9 bases respectively, with 6 bases between them. This CDR3 comprises 12 residues. From germline, CDR1 is LGHDT and CDR2 YNNKEL (reference sequence). The CDR3 is CASSQDIVEQFF. DNA of the CDR3: TGTGCCAGCAGCCAAGATATCGTTGAGCAGTTCTTC.